The 28 T cell receptor beta chains reported below all come from one sample, sequenced in a study of OX40 agonist ivuxolimab in advanced cancers. The method behind the library was the immunoSEQ multiplex PCR assay. This is the immuneACCESS table as TCRdb keeps it, with only in-frame sequences that have V and J called. A part of the clones is gone; compared with another copy, unresolved V genes explain less than half, and the rest is unexplained. The sample data list some 70,000 clones, and 65% to 85% of these were observed just once. The top ten clones comprise approximately 8% of the sample. The sample consisted of CD4+ or CD8+ T cells sorted from blood, taken in a trial of the OX40 agonist ivuxolimab. The receptors here all came from an adult with an advanced solid tumor such as melanoma, head and neck, liver or kidney cancer.

The rearrangement joins TRBV7-2 to TRBJ1-5; tentative D call: TRBD1 (5 bases). CDR3 size: 15 residues. Germline CDR1 reads SGHTA; CDR2 reads FQGNSA. V lost 7 bases, J lost 0 bases, and 13 bases lay in between. The CDR3 loop is CASTLGAASNQPQHF. The DNA of the CDR3 is TGTGCCAGCACCCTAGGGGCGGCTAGCAATCAGCCCCAGCATTTT.

The sample holds a few counts of this clone. The chain combines TRBV14 with TRBJ1-3; 7 bases map to TRBD1. Germline CDR1 SGHDN, CDR2 FVKESK. V was pared by 2 bases and J by 0 bases, with 16 bases of the junction left unmatched. This CDR3 is 20 amino acids long. The CDR3 DNA reads as TGTGCCAGCAGCCAAAGGGGGCTGGGGACGGGAAGATACTCTGGAAACACCATATATTTT. This codes for CASSQRGLGTGRYSGNTIYF.

The rearrangement links TRBV28 to TRBJ2-5; 8 bases match TRBD1. This CDR3 contains 12 residues. Germline V CDR1 and CDR2: MDHEN, SYDVKM. V dropped 5 bases and J dropped 9; count of bases not matched to a gene: 5. The CDR3 region has the DNA TGTGCCAGCAGTGACAGGGGAGTAGCCCAGTACTTC. Its translation: CASSDRGVAQYF. The complete variable domain, with remaining parts taken from reference TRBV28 and TRBJ2-5, reads DVKVTQSSRYLVKRTGEKVFLECVQDMDHENMFWYRQDPGLGLRLIYFSYDVKMKEKGDIPEGYSVSREKKERFSLILESASTNQTSMYLCASSDRGVAQYFGPGTRLLVL.

This clone was counted once. This chain joins TRBV28 and TRBJ1-2; D unresolved. This CDR3 has 13 residues. The ends were cut back, 2 bases at V and 2 bases at J, with 6 bases in the middle. Germline lookup yields CDR1 MDHEN and CDR2 SYDVKM. The CDR3 sequence is CASSLLHNYGYTF. In DNA form, the CDR3 reads TGTGCCAGCAGTTTACTACACAACTATGGCTACACCTTC.

CDR3 residues: CASNRAGGTYEQYF. The CDR3 nucleotides are TGTGCCAGCAATCGGGCGGGGGGGACCTACGAGCAGTACTTC. The V gene is TRBV2, the J gene TRBJ2-7; 9 nucleotides align to TRBD2. This CDR3 region has 14 residues. Per the germline V gene, CDR1 is SNHLY and CDR2 is FYNNEI. The junction had 6 bases not matched to a gene; V was cut back by 7 bases and J by 2 bases. The full variable domain, with the rest looked up from reference TRBV2 and TRBJ2-7, is EPEVTQTPSHQVTQMGQEVILRCVPISNHLYFYWYRQILGQKVEFLVSFYNNEISEKSEIFDDQFSVERPDGSNFTLKIRSTKLEDSAMYFCASNRAGGTYEQYFGPGTRLTVT.

The V and J genes are TRBV4-1 and TRBJ1-2, with D possibly being TRBD1 (6 bases). CDR1 is MGHRA, CDR2 YSYEKL, per germline. The V and J ends lost 0 bases and 5 bases respectively, with 16 bases between them. The CDR3 is made up of 16 amino acids. CDR3 residues: CASSQDRSGGLYGYTF. The CDR3 nucleotides are TGCGCCAGCAGCCAAGATCGTTCGGGGGGCTTGTATGGCTACACCTTC.

This clone is judged medium-sized. This chain connects TRBV14 to TRBJ1-2, with unresolved D. This CDR3 comprises 13 residues. The germline V gene encodes CDR1 SGHDN and CDR2 FVKESK. V lost 0 bases and J 2 bases, leaving 4 bases between the germline ends. The CDR3 loop is CASSQELNYGYTF. The CDR3 bases are TGTGCCAGCAGCCAAGAACTGAACTATGGCTACACCTTC.

V is TRBV4-1 and J is TRBJ1-5; 7 bases map to TRBD1. Germline lookup yields CDR1 MGHRA and CDR2 YSYEKL. Trimming removed 3 bases from V and 3 bases from J; junction bases left unmatched: 5. This CDR3 has 15 amino acids. The CDR3 sequence is CASSQEDRVNQPQHF. The CDR3 bases are TGCGCCAGCAGCCAGGAAGACAGGGTCAATCAGCCCCAGCATTTT.

CDR3 DNA sequence: TGTGCCAGTAGTTTACAGAACACTGAAGCTTTCTTT. Protein sequence: CASSLQNTEAFF. The chain recombines TRBV19 with TRBJ1-1; D gene unclear. The CDR3 extends over 12 amino acids. Between the trimmed V and J ends, which lost 5 bases and 1 base, there was a span of 5 bases. CDR1 is LNHDA, CDR2 SQIVND, per germline (reference sequence).

The chain is built from TRBV27 and TRBJ2-5, with 8 bases fitting TRBD2. Matching the DNA end better, TRBJ2-7 makes the J call doubtful. CDR1 is MNHEY and CDR2 is SMNVEV in the germline V gene (reference sequence). The CDR3 length is 13 residues. CDR3 protein: CASSLREGYEQYF. CDR3 nucleotides: TGTGCCAGCAGTTTACGGGAGGGCTACGAGCAGTACTTC.

The chain links TRBV5-6 to TRBJ2-5; TRBD2 matches 10 bases. V was clipped by 6 bases and J by 5 bases; unmatched bases: 4. The CDR3 contains 13 residues. Per germline, CDR1 SGHDT and CDR2 YYEEEE. The CDR3 DNA reads TGTGCCAGCAAACCGACTAGCGGGGAGACCCAGTACTTC. Translating gives CASKPTSGETQYF.

This rearrangement joins TRBV6-6 to TRBJ1-1; tentative D call: TRBD1 (6 bases). CDR1 and CDR2 from the germline V gene are MNHNY and SVGAGI (reference sequence). This CDR3 contains 16 residues. The V gene lost 2 bases and the J gene lost 3 bases, with 16 bases spanning the gap. In DNA form, the CDR3 reads TGTGCCAGCAGTTACCCCAACAGGGTGGGAGACACTGAAGCTTTCTTT. It encodes CASSYPNRVGDTEAFF.

The chain couples TRBV2 to TRBJ2-2; D is uncertain. Germline V CDR1 and CDR2: SNHLY, FYNNEI. The V and J ends lost 2 bases and 0 bases respectively, with 10 bases between them. The CDR3 covers 16 residues. The CDR3 DNA reads as TGTGCCAGCAGTGAAAGCAGCGTCGCGAACACCGGGGAGCTGTTTTTT. Protein sequence: CASSESSVANTGELFF.

This chain uses TRBV7-9 with TRBJ2-5, with 14 bases aligning to TRBD2. CDR3 length: 15 amino acids. Germline V CDR1 and CDR2: SEHNR, FQNEAQ (reference sequence). V lost 5 bases to trimming and J lost 4 bases; unmatched junction nucleotides: 3. The DNA of the CDR3 is TGTGCCAGCAGCAAGGGACTAGCGGGGGCAGAGACCCAGTACTTC. Protein product: CASSKGLAGAETQYF.

V gene TRBV27 combines with J gene TRBJ1-6, with TRBD1 matching over 7 bases. Per the germline V gene, CDR1 is MNHEY and CDR2 is SMNVEV (reference sequence). This CDR3 comprises 14 residues. V lost 7 bases to trimming and J lost 10 bases; unmatched junction nucleotides: 10. The CDR3 sequence is CASNERGRKSPLHF. CDR3 DNA: TGTGCCAGCAATGAGAGGGGGCGCAAATCACCCCTCCACTTT.

This clone was counted a single time. The CDR3 sequence: CASTKGGEGNEQFF. DNA for the CDR3: TGTGCCAGCACTAAGGGAGGGGAAGGCAATGAGCAGTTCTTC. The chain uses TRBV6-5 and TRBJ2-1, with 7 bases lining up with TRBD2. This CDR3 has 14 amino acids. CDR1 MNHEY and CDR2 SVGAGI come from the germline V gene. After removal of 7 bases from V and 6 bases from J, the junction contained 9 bases not matched to a gene.

This clone was observed many times. The rearrangement uses TRBV29-1 and TRBJ1-1, with D tentatively TRBD1 (6 bases). From germline, CDR1 is SQVTM and CDR2 ANQGSEA. This CDR3 comprises 12 residues. Trimming removed 7 bases at V and 2 bases at J, with 11 bases between. CDR3 amino acids: CSGNRENTEAFF. The CDR3 DNA is TGCAGCGGAAACAGGGAAAACACTGAAGCTTTCTTT.

The V call is TRBV27, the J call TRBJ2-7, with TRBD2 matching 12 bases. Germline CDR1 reads MNHEY; CDR2 reads SMNVEV (reference sequence). Unmatched junction bases numbered 8, after V lost 4 bases and J lost 4 bases. The CDR3 runs 16 residues. The CDR3 loop is CASSSTTSGSRYEQYF. CDR3 nucleotide sequence: TGTGCCAGCAGTTCCACGACTAGCGGGAGTCGGTACGAGCAGTACTTC.

V is TRBV28 and J is TRBJ2-1; maybe TRBD2 (6 bases). V was cut by 6 bases and J by 2 bases, with 14 bases left in between. This CDR3 has 15 residues. CDR1 and CDR2 (germline): MDHEN, SYDVKM. The CDR3 DNA reads as TGTGCCAGCAGCCCTCCCGGGGGAGCCTACAATGAGCAGTTCTTC. Translation gives CASSPPGGAYNEQFF.

The rearrangement joins TRBV9 to TRBJ2-1, with D perhaps matching TRBD2 (6 bases). The germline V gene encodes CDR1 SGDLS and CDR2 YYNGEE. V was clipped by 4 bases and J by 7 bases, with 15 bases between them. This CDR3 is built from 14 residues. The CDR3 DNA is TGTGCCAGCAGCCCACGCCTGGAGGGTAATGAGCAGTTCTTC. Amino acids: CASSPRLEGNEQFF. Full variable domain (outside the CDR3, taken from reference TRBV9 and TRBJ2-1): DSGVTQTPKHLITATGQRVTLRCSPRSGDLSVYWYQQSLDQGLQFLIQYYNGEERAKGNILERFSAQQFPDLHSELNLSSLELGDSALYFCASSPRLEGNEQFFGPGTRLTVL.

The J gene is TRBJ2-4, the V gene TRBV7-2; D might be TRBD2 (6 bases). The CDR3 runs to 14 residues. V lost 1 base, J lost 12 bases, and 16 bases lay in between. Germline CDR1 and CDR2: SGHTA and FQGNSA. The CDR3 DNA is TGTGCCAGCAGCTTAGATGGAGGGTATGGAGCTCAGTACTTC. Translation gives CASSLDGGYGAQYF. The variable domain in full, with the rest retrieved from reference TRBV7-2 and TRBJ2-4, is GAGVSQSPSNKVTEKGKDVELRCDPISGHTALYWYRQSLGQGLEFLIYFQGNSAPDKSGLPSDRFSAERTGGSVSTLTIQRTQQEDSAVYLCASSLDGGYGAQYFGAGTRLSVL.

The chain uses TRBV7-8 and TRBJ1-1; 7 nucleotides align to TRBD1. Germline loops: CDR1 SGHVS, CDR2 FQNEAQ. This CDR3 has 14 amino acids. V trimming: 9 bases; J trimming: 5 bases; junction bases outside the gene matches: 12. CDR3 sequence: CASSGSGGWTEAFF. For the CDR3, the DNA is TGTGCCAGTTCAGGCTCAGGGGGTTGGACTGAAGCTTTCTTT. The full variable domain, with the rest looked up from reference TRBV7-8 and TRBJ1-1, is GAGVSQSPRYKVAKRGQDVALRCDPISGHVSLFWYQQALGQGPEFLTYFQNEAQLDKSGLPSDRFFAERPEGSVSTLKIQRTQQEDSAVYLCASSGSGGWTEAFFGQGTRLTVV.

This clone was seen once. This chain uses TRBV2 with TRBJ2-3; a weak D match, TRBD1 (5 bases). The CDR3 totals 16 residues. Germline V gives CDR1 SNHLY, CDR2 FYNNEI. Between the trimmed V and J ends, which lost 5 bases and 1 base, there was a span of 16 bases. CDR3 coding DNA: TGTGCCAGCAGTCTTACAGGAGAGAGAGGCACAGATACGCAGTATTTT. Its translation is CASSLTGERGTDTQYF.

This clone was detected only a few times. The chain uses TRBV6-5 and TRBJ1-4, with D possibly TRBD1 on 6 matching bases. The germline V and J ends were trimmed by 5 bases and 7 bases, with 17 bases remaining between them. This CDR3 contains 15 residues. Germline CDR1 is MNHEY and CDR2 is SVGAGI. The DNA for the CDR3 is TGTGCCAGCAGTCCATCGGGGGCGCGGGGTGAAAAACTGTTTTTT. It encodes CASSPSGARGEKLFF.

CDR3 nucleotide sequence: TGCGCCTCCAGGGATTCTGCAACTAATGAAAAACTGTTTTTT. It codes for CASRDSATNEKLFF. This sequence joins TRBV5-1 and TRBJ1-4; possible D gene TRBD1, 5 bases. Germline CDR1 and CDR2: SGHRS and YFSETQ. This CDR3 spans 14 amino acids. The V end was cut by 10 bases, the J end by 0 bases, with 13 bases between.

This chain connects TRBV7-2 to TRBJ1-3; 8 nucleotides align to TRBD1. This CDR3 region has 15 residues. The junction had 7 bases not matched to a gene; V was cut back by 5 bases and J by 4 bases. Germline V gene sequence: CDR1 SGHTA, CDR2 FQGNSA. CDR3 in amino acids: CASSPGQGLGNTIYF. The CDR3 coding sequence is TGTGCCAGCAGCCCCGGACAGGGCCTCGGAAACACCATATATTTT.

This clone has a handful of counts. V gene TRBV11-2 combines with J gene TRBJ2-3; D remains unclear. Germline loops: CDR1 SGHAT, CDR2 FQNNGV. Trimming cost V 2 bases and J 0 bases, with 6 bases left between them. This CDR3 has 14 amino acids. CDR3 DNA: TGTGCCAGCAGCTTAACAGCTAGCACAGATACGCAGTATTTT. Translated, it gives CASSLTASTDTQYF.

V usage is TRBV7-9 and J usage is TRBJ2-7; a weak D match, TRBD1 (7 bases). Germline V gene lookup returns CDR1 SEHNR and CDR2 FQNEAQ (reference sequence). There are 15 residues in the CDR3. Deletions cut 5 bases from V and 1 base from J, with 15 bases between. In DNA, the CDR3 is TGTGCCAGCAGCAAACAGGGGACTCTTTCCTACGAGCAGTACTTC. This translates into CASSKQGTLSYEQYF. The complete variable domain, with remaining parts taken from reference TRBV7-9 and TRBJ2-7, reads DTGVSQNPRHKITKRGQNVTFRCDPISEHNRLYWYRQTLGQGPEFLTYFQNEAQLEKSRLLSDRFSAERPKGSFSTLEIQRTEQGDSAMYLCASSKQGTLSYEQYFGPGTRLTVT.